Below, 18 T cell receptor beta chains from the same sample are listed, as sequenced in a study of regulatory T cells in long-lasting Graves disease (dated by TCRdb to the early 2020s). The library was obtained by multiplex PCR. Sequencer: Illumina HiSeq 4000. TCR beta libraries were built with iRepertoire HTBI primers and Arm-PCR amplification of CDR3 regions. Using fastp at Q25 and MiXCR, TCRdb reprocessed the public reads and kept productive beta chains. When rows share a CDR3 protein, they turn into one entry using the most common DNA and genes. Here the sample has roughly 490,000 distinct CDR3 sequences; around a fifth occur a single time. Of the sample, approximately 14% is held by the ten largest clones. What this sample's time point label stands for: persistent/refractory GD, antithyroid drugs over 5 years with positive TRAb. RNA was extracted from PBMCs in TRIzol for both TCR sequencing and RNA sequencing.

Sequencing used peripheral blood mononuclear cells (PBMCs), obtained when the disease was refractory, from a patient treated with antithyroid drugs. These receptors were taken from a female donor with Graves disease.

The CDR3 coding sequence is TGTGCCAGCAGTTTGTTTGGGGAGGGCACTGAAGCTTTCTTT. Translated: CASSLFGEGTEAFF. This chain connects TRBV28 to TRBJ1-1; no definite D call. V lost 3 bases and J 4 bases, leaving 12 bases between the germline ends. The V gene's germline CDR1 is MDHEN and CDR2 SYDVKM. The CDR3 consists of 14 residues.

The chain carries TRBV7-9 and TRBJ2-7; 11 nucleotides align to TRBD1. The germline gives CDR1 SEHNR, CDR2 FQNEAQ (reference sequence). Unmatched junction bases numbered 5, after V lost 5 bases and J lost 2 bases. This CDR3 region has 15 residues. The CDR3 nucleotides read TGTGCCAGCAGCCCGTGGGACAGGGGGACCTACGAGCAGTACTTC. It codes for CASSPWDRGTYEQYF.

The CDR3: CASSGGDIQYF. The CDR3 coding sequence is TGCGCCAGCAGTGGGGGAGACATTCAGTACTTC. V gene TRBV5-1 combines with J gene TRBJ2-4, with D tentatively TRBD1 or TRBD2 (5 bases each). Trimming removed 5 bases at V and 8 bases at J, with 8 bases between. Germline assignment: CDR1 SGHRS and CDR2 YFSETQ. The CDR3 runs to 11 residues.

In its sample, this clonotype was seen a few times. The chain is built from TRBV3-1 and TRBJ1-2, with a weak D call TRBD1 (5 bases). This CDR3 contains 16 residues. Trimming took 0 bases from V and 4 from J, leaving 15 bases between them. Germline V gene sequence: CDR1 LGHDT, CDR2 YNNKEL (reference sequence). This CDR3 is CASSQEGHSLGYGYTF. The CDR3 nucleotides are TGTGCCAGCAGCCAAGAGGGGCACTCGCTGGGCTATGGCTACACCTTC.

In this sample, this clonotype turned up many times. The CDR3 sequence: CASSYGGGTGAEAFF. The CDR3 coding sequence is TGTGCCAGCAGTTACGGAGGAGGGACAGGGGCTGAAGCTTTCTTT. The chain combines TRBV12-3 or TRBV12-4 with TRBJ1-1, with 10 nucleotides matching TRBD1. This CDR3 contains 15 residues. V shed 4 bases, J shed 6 bases, and the junction held 8 bases outside the gene matches.

This clonotype was detected only a few times. The chain couples TRBV5-1 to TRBJ1-2; D ambiguous. The CDR3 runs to 14 residues. Looked up from germline, CDR1 is SGHRS and CDR2 is YFSETQ. V gave up 2 bases and J gave up 5 bases, with 13 bases separating them. The CDR3 region is CASSLESASYGYTF. DNA for the CDR3: TGCGCCAGCAGCTTAGAATCCGCGTCGTATGGCTACACCTTC.

The gene calls are TRBV5-1 and TRBJ2-1; 9 positions match TRBD2. The V and J ends lost 0 bases and 5 bases, in that order; junction bases with no gene match: 6. This CDR3 has 16 amino acids. Germline V gene sequence: CDR1 SGHRS, CDR2 YFSETQ. CDR3 amino acids: CASSLGATSGHNEQFF. CDR3 DNA sequence: TGCGCCAGCAGCTTGGGGGCGACTAGCGGCCACAATGAGCAGTTCTTC.

This clonotype was seen at least ten times. The chain links TRBV19 to TRBJ1-6; weak D call: TRBD1 (6 bases). Trimming shortened V by 7 bases and J by 10 bases, and 17 bases separated the two germline ends. In germline, CDR1 is LNHDA, CDR2 SQIVND (reference sequence). This CDR3 is 14 amino acids long. In nucleotides, the CDR3 is TGTGCCAGTAACCCAGGGGCCCTATCATCACCCCTCCACTTT. It is translated as CASNPGALSSPLHF.

The chain carries TRBV19 and TRBJ2-7; 9 bases agree with TRBD1. V shed 8 bases and J 5 bases; nucleotides not matched to a gene: 7. Looked up from germline, CDR1 is LNHDA and CDR2 is SQIVND (reference sequence). The CDR3 is 13 amino acids. The DNA of the CDR3 is TGTGCCAGTCGGGACAGGGCGTCCAACGAGCAGTACTTC. Amino acid sequence: CASRDRASNEQYF.

This clonotype appeared many times. V gene TRBV28 combines with J gene TRBJ1-5; 9 bases fit TRBD1. The CDR3 loop spans 13 amino acids. Per the germline V gene, CDR1 is MDHEN and CDR2 is SYDVKM. J was trimmed by 4 bases and V by 6 bases; bases with no gene match: 1. Written as DNA, the CDR3 is TGTGCCAGCAGGACAGGGGGGAATCAGCCCCAGCATTTT. Translating gives CASRTGGNQPQHF. Complete variable domain (other parts from reference TRBV28 and TRBJ1-5): DVKVTQSSRYLVKRTGEKVFLECVQDMDHENMFWYRQDPGLGLRLIYFSYDVKMKEKGDIPEGYSVSREKKERFSLILESASTNQTSMYLCASRTGGNQPQHFGDGTRLSIL.

This sequence joins TRBV12-3 or TRBV12-4 and TRBJ2-2, with a possible D match to TRBD2 (6 bases). Trimming removed 7 bases at V and 7 bases at J, with 16 bases between. This CDR3 contains 14 residues. The CDR3 DNA follows: TGTGCCAGCACCGGGACTTTAATGGTCGGGGAGCTGTTTTTT. This sequence encodes CASTGTLMVGELFF.

Turning to this clonotype: The junction and the germline gene differ at one end; a read error may be behind it. This rearrangement joins TRBV7-2 to TRBJ1-1; perhaps TRBD1 as D (6 bases). Germline lookup yields CDR1 SGHTA and CDR2 FQGNSA. The CDR3 totals 13 residues. CDR3 coding DNA: TGCGCCAGCAGCCAAGAGGGGGTGGGGGGGGCTTTCTTT. Residues: CASSQEGVGGAFF.

This clonotype appeared a few times. This chain links TRBV6-5 with TRBJ1-5; D gene unclear. This CDR3 spans 14 amino acids. Trimming took 2 bases from V and 2 from J, leaving 7 bases between them. Germline V gives CDR1 MNHEY, CDR2 SVGAGI. The CDR3 is CASSYQLGNQPQHF. CDR3 DNA: TGTGCCAGCAGTTACCAGTTGGGCAATCAGCCCCAGCATTTT.

In this sample, this clonotype turned up many times. The V and J genes are TRBV6-1 and TRBJ2-5, with 8 bases matching TRBD1. CDR1 MNHNS and CDR2 SASEGT come from the germline V gene. The trim removed 4 bases at V and 4 bases at J, leaving 5 bases unmatched. CDR3 length: 14 residues. DNA for the CDR3: TGTGCCAGCAGTGTTCCAGGGGGCCGAGAGACCCAGTACTTC. It translates to CASSVPGGRETQYF.

In this sample, this clonotype turned up many times. The CDR3 region is CASSPRGAEQYF. The CDR3 DNA reads as TGTGCCAGCAGTCCCCGGGGGGCAGAGCAGTACTTC. The V and J genes are TRBV6-1 and TRBJ2-7; possibly TRBD2 for D (7 bases). Trimming stripped 5 bases from V and 7 bases from J, with 12 bases between. CDR3 length: 12 amino acids. CDR1 and CDR2 (germline): MNHNS, SASEGT.

The chain is built from TRBV20-1 and TRBJ2-3, with 8 bases identical to TRBD2. Germline trimming cut 0 bases from V and 8 bases from J; bases unmatched to any gene: 13. The V gene's germline CDR1 is DFQATT and CDR2 SNEGSKA (reference sequence). The CDR3 has 16 amino acids. CDR3 sequence (DNA): TGCAGTGCTAGAGACGAAGGAGGGGTAGCGGGGTTTACGCAGTATTTT. Protein product: CSARDEGGVAGFTQYF.

This clonotype came up once. The CDR3 reads CSTKPGQGIPDTQYF. For the CDR3, the DNA is TGCAGCACTAAACCGGGACAGGGGATCCCAGATACGCAGTATTTT. The J gene is TRBJ2-3, the V gene TRBV29-1; 10 bases map to TRBD1. The CDR3 spans 15 residues. V was pared by 8 bases and J by 4 bases, with 12 bases of the junction left unmatched. In germline, CDR1 is SQVTM, CDR2 ANQGSEA.

This chain connects TRBV5-1 to TRBJ2-7; 7 bases fit TRBD2. The ends lost 4 bases at V and 4 bases at J; junction bases unmatched: 5. Germline assignment: CDR1 SGHRS and CDR2 YFSETQ. The CDR3 contains 13 residues. Here the CDR3 DNA reads TGCGCCAGCAGCCCCGCGGGAGAATACGAGCAGTACTTC. This codes for CASSPAGEYEQYF.